The clone carrying this T cell receptor (beta chain) has a handful of counts. The source of the sample is a study of cytomegalovirus exposure and HLA in healthy donors. The PCR had 60 Vbeta and 13 Jbeta primers. Here immunoSEQ multiplex PCR was the method, and the copy in TCRdb shows in-frame clones only, minus some. Found here are around 130,000 clones, about 85% of them singletons; the top ten hold 1.5% to 2%. The ends lost 7 bases at V and 1 base at J; junction bases unmatched: 11. Germline V CDR1 and CDR2: GTSNPN, SVGIG (reference sequence). The CDR3 has 15 residues. This receptor was obtained from a boy aged 5-17 years in good health and CMV-seronegative. The chain couples TRBV30 to TRBJ1-1; TRBD1 matches 8 bases. Material for sequencing was PBMCs. CDR3 in DNA: TGTGCCTCCAATACCCGACAGGGGCGGAACACTGAAGCTTTCTTT. The encoded protein is CASNTRQGRNTEAFF.